These T cell receptor beta chains were read from a single sample in a study of T cells in Graves' hyperthyroidism and ophthalmopathy. MiXCR, run by TCRdb on the multiplex PCR reads, gives a single entry per CDR3 protein. The sample consists of some 300,000 distinct CDR3 sequences, approximately 18% of them appearing once. The specimen sequenced was blood. All receptors derive from a man aged 50 to 60 with Graves' ophthalmopathy. CDR3s include the opening cysteine and the closing phenylalanine or tryptophan.

v_call	cdr3_length	cdr3_aa
TRBV18	15	CASSLAGGPSNEQFF
TRBV6-6	13	CASSYKIADTQYF
TRBV12-3/TRBV12-4	14	CASSPYQGQEGYTF
TRBV6-5	13	CASSYYLNQPQHF
TRBV12-5	15	CASGKSGSGADTQYF
TRBV29-1	14	CSVDVAGLNNEQFF
TRBV28	14	CASRSTGGLGELFF
TRBV12-3/TRBV12-4	16	CASKFRGAPYNSPLHF
TRBV14	15	CASSQEGPNTGELFF
TRBV9	15	CASSPGLEVQETQYF
TRBV5-4	16	CASSLSGGARYNEQFF
TRBV6-2/TRBV6-3	13	CASSYTGAETQYF
TRBV6-1	17	CASRPTTGRTTGGEQYF
TRBV5-4	15	CASSLRLGAQETQYF
TRBV9	15	CASSVALYPGETQYF
TRBV10-2	14	CASSDASGADTQYF
TRBV29-1	17	CSVEPGLAGVRPETQYF
TRBV5-5	12	CASSTSEKGQYF
TRBV28	11	CATRGTPEQFF
TRBV6-2/TRBV6-3	15	CASSNKRLAGVKQYF
TRBV6-1	13	CASSPPHSGEQFF
TRBV7-9	15	CASSPHSGSRDEQFF
TRBV19	15	CASSIRGQVEEKLFF
TRBV11-2	15	CASRESSGRADTQYF
TRBV6-1	15	CASTHSTGGEETQYF
TRBV7-2	15	CASSSPPSARYEQYF
TRBV3-1	16	CASSHHRGSSYNEQFF
TRBV4-1	12	CASSQDLGTQYF
TRBV6-2/TRBV6-3	15	CASSYSLLANNEQFF
TRBV3-1	13	CASSQRGGDTQYF
TRBV7-9	15	CASSFRQESTDTQYF
TRBV27	13	CASILIAGSEQFF
TRBV6-2/TRBV6-3	14	CASKKGTSGYEQYF
TRBV6-1	13	CASSEGVWNIQYF